The rows below give T cell receptor beta chains drawn from one sample of a study of control samples from healthy donors and cancer patients. The data were produced by immunoSEQ multiplex PCR, yet TCRdb's version contains in-frame clones alone and is incomplete. The table has 60,000 to 75,000 clones, around 87% seen once. The sample consisted of PBMCs. Receptor source: a woman aged 50 to 60 with head and neck cancer. Each CDR3 is given with its conserved first and last residue. The D gene is left open where the match is weak. Clone size is stated in some rows and not others, as once, few, many or a class when expanded.

D gene	J gene	clone size	V gene	CDR3 DNA	CDR3 protein
-	TRBJ2-1	few	TRBV19	TGTGCCAGTAGTATGGAGGCACGGGCGTCCTACAATGAGCAGTTCTTC	CASSMEARASYNEQFF
-	TRBJ1-1	-	TRBV6-2/TRBV6-3	TGTGCCAGCAGCAACACTGGGGCCCCAGGCTCTGAAGCTTTCTTT	CASSNTGAPGSEAFF
-	TRBJ1-5	-	TRBV19	TGTGCCAGTAGCGATGAGAACCGAAATCAGCCCCAGCATTTT	CASSDENRNQPQHF
-	TRBJ2-7	-	TRBV10-3	TGTGCCATCAGTGCCCCTTGGGGCGAGCAGTACTTC	CAISAPWGEQYF
-	TRBJ1-5	-	TRBV28	TGTGCCAGCAGCCAACCTGGGGGGGGTCAGCCCCAGCATTTT	CASSQPGGGQPQHF
TRBD2	TRBJ2-1	once	TRBV7-2	TGTGCCAGCAGCCCACCCGGGGTAGCGGGGGGGAATGAGCAGTTCTTC	CASSPPGVAGGNEQFF
TRBD2	TRBJ2-3	once	TRBV9	TGTGCCAGCAGCGCTAGCGGGGGCCAAGGGAGAGATACGCAGTATTTT	CASSASGGQGRDTQYF
TRBD1	TRBJ1-1	-	TRBV19	TGTGCCAGTAGTAGGGACAGGGGTCGAGGTGAAGCTTTCTTT	CASSRDRGRGEAFF
-	TRBJ1-2	-	TRBV28	TGTGCCAGCAGCGAAAGGCACGAAAACTATGGCTACACCTTC	CASSERHENYGYTF
-	TRBJ1-2	-	TRBV28	TGTGCCAGCAGTCCTGACAGCGGACGCGGCTACACCTTC	CASSPDSGRGYTF
-	TRBJ1-5	-	TRBV30	TGTGCCTGGAGTGTAAACAGACAGCCCAATCAGCCCCAGCATTTT	CAWSVNRQPNQPQHF
-	TRBJ2-6	-	TRBV19	TGTGCCAGTAGTATCGTAGCCAGCTCTGGGGCCAACGTCCTGACTTTC	CASSIVASSGANVLTF
-	TRBJ1-1	-	TRBV2	TGTGCCAGCGGGGGGAACACTGAAGCTTTCTTT	CASGGNTEAFF
TRBD2	TRBJ2-5	-	TRBV11-2	TGTGCCAGCAGCTTAGATCTAGCGGGGAAGGAAGAGACCCAGTACTTC	CASSLDLAGKEETQYF
TRBD1	TRBJ1-5	few	TRBV5-1	TGCGCCAGCAGCTTGGGACAGGGGGTAGGTCAGCCCCAGCATTTT	CASSLGQGVGQPQHF
-	TRBJ2-6	-	TRBV5-6	TGTGCCAGCAGCTTGGGAGGGCCAGGGGCCAACGTCCTGACTTTC	CASSLGGPGANVLTF
-	TRBJ1-2	-	TRBV5-8	TGTGCCAGCAGCATTATCGGAAGCCACACCTTC	CASSIIGSHTF
-	TRBJ2-1	-	TRBV7-2	TGTGCCAGCAGCCACAGGGATGAGCAGTTCTTC	CASSHRDEQFF
TRBD1	TRBJ1-2	-	TRBV5-8	TGTGCCAGCAGCTTGGGCAGGGGGCTAGGTGGCTACACCTTC	CASSLGRGLGGYTF
-	TRBJ1-5	-	TRBV6-2/TRBV6-3	TGTGCCAGCAGTTACGGGCGGGACGGTAGCAATCAGCCCCAGCATTTT	CASSYGRDGSNQPQHF
TRBD2	TRBJ2-7	once	TRBV7-9	TGTGCCAGCAGCGTAACCCTCGGGACTACCATTATCAACGAGCAGTACTTC	CASSVTLGTTIINEQYF
TRBD2	TRBJ2-5	-	TRBV19	TGTGCCAGTAGTTTTCTAGCGGGGGGACGGGAGACCCAGTACTTC	CASSFLAGGRETQYF
-	TRBJ2-7	-	TRBV27	TGTGCCAGCAGGGGGCGCCGGGACGGGATCTCCTACGAGCAGTACTTC	CASRGRRDGISYEQYF
-	TRBJ1-2	-	TRBV7-2	TGTGCCAGCAGCCCCCAGTTGAGCAGGGGTAACTATGGCTACACCTTC	CASSPQLSRGNYGYTF
TRBD2	TRBJ2-7	-	TRBV28	TGTGCCAGCGAGGAGGTTATCGGGGGGTCCTACGAGCAGTACTTC	CASEEVIGGSYEQYF
-	TRBJ1-4	-	TRBV5-1	TGCGCCAGCAGCCTGGATGGGACAACTAATGAAAAACTGTTTTTT	CASSLDGTTNEKLFF
TRBD1	TRBJ2-1	-	TRBV27	TGTGCCAGCCTGGACAGGGGATTCAAGCAGTTCTTC	CASLDRGFKQFF
-	TRBJ2-7	once	TRBV5-6	TGTGCCAGCAGCCTAACGCGGCAGGGCGAGCAGTACTTC	CASSLTRQGEQYF
TRBD1	TRBJ2-7	-	TRBV5-6	TGTGCCAGCAGGTCCCGGGACAGGGTCTACGAGCAGTACTTC	CASRSRDRVYEQYF
-	TRBJ2-1	-	TRBV3-1/TRBV3-2	TGTGCCAGCAGCCAAGAAGCAGCGGTTGGGGCTGGCCAGGATGAGCAGTTCTTC	CASSQEAAVGAGQDEQFF
TRBD1	TRBJ2-7	-	TRBV28	TGTGCCAGCAGTCCTTTGGGACAGGGGGCGCCCGGACGAACCTACGAGCAGTACTTC	CASSPLGQGAPGRTYEQYF
-	TRBJ2-7	-	TRBV28	TGTGCCAGCAGTTATACGGGGGCAGTTGTGTACTACGAGCAGTACTTC	CASSYTGAVVYYEQYF
TRBD1	TRBJ2-7	once	TRBV29-1	TGCAGCGCTTTGGGACAGGGGGCCTACGAGCAGTACTTC	CSALGQGAYEQYF
-	TRBJ2-3	-	TRBV18	TGTGCCAGCTCACGTCGTACGGAAGAGACGCAGTATTTT	CASSRRTEETQYF
-	TRBJ1-2	-	TRBV19	TGTGCCAGTAGTATGAGGCCCGCTAACTATGGCTACACCTTC	CASSMRPANYGYTF
-	TRBJ2-5	few	TRBV7-9	TGTGCCAGCAGCTTACCGGCCCCGGACGAGACCCAGTACTTC	CASSLPAPDETQYF
TRBD2	TRBJ2-1	-	TRBV4-2	TGTGCCAGCAGCCAAGCCCAACTAGCGGGGGGGTACAATGAGCAGTTCTTC	CASSQAQLAGGYNEQFF
TRBD1	TRBJ1-1	-	TRBV3-1/TRBV3-2	TGTGCCAGCAGCCAAGAATCGGGAAGGGGGCCCACTGAAGCTTTCTTT	CASSQESGRGPTEAFF
TRBD1	TRBJ2-7	few	TRBV25-1	TGTGCCAGCAGTGAACCGGGACAGGGGGCGCGGGAGCAGTACTTC	CASSEPGQGAREQYF
TRBD2	TRBJ2-3	-	TRBV27	TGTGCCAGCTACCCGGCGGGGGTAGAAGATACGCAGTATTTT	CASYPAGVEDTQYF
TRBD1	TRBJ2-1	-	TRBV12-5	TGTGCTAGTGGTTTGGGAGCCGGGACAGGGGACTACAATGAGCAGTTCTTC	CASGLGAGTGDYNEQFF
-	TRBJ2-2	-	TRBV7-2	TGTGCCTCTAGGCAGCAGAACACCGGGGAGCTGTTTTTT	CASRQQNTGELFF
-	TRBJ2-2	-	TRBV7-9	TGTGCCAGCAGCCCATCGGGCGCGAACACCGGGGAGCTGTTTTTT	CASSPSGANTGELFF
-	TRBJ1-1	-	TRBV29-1	TGCAGCGCCGGAGGGTGGGGTAGGAACACTGAAGCTTTCTTT	CSAGGWGRNTEAFF
TRBD1	TRBJ2-7	-	TRBV5-1	TGCGCCAGCAGCCCGGGACAGGGACCTTACGAGCAGTACTTC	CASSPGQGPYEQYF
-	TRBJ1-1	-	TRBV2	TGTGCCAGCAGGGACCAGGGCCCCGGAGTAGCTTTCTTT	CASRDQGPGVAFF
-	TRBJ1-2	-	TRBV28	TGTGCCAGCAGTTCCTCGGCGGGCCTCGGCTACACCTTC	CASSSSAGLGYTF
-	TRBJ2-7	-	TRBV6-5	TGTGCCAGCTCACCGGGACCCCCGAGCGCCTACGAGCAGTACTTC	CASSPGPPSAYEQYF
TRBD1	TRBJ1-2	-	TRBV3-1/TRBV3-2	TGTGCCAGCAGCCGAACTACAGGGGGCGGCTATGGCTACACCTTC	CASSRTTGGGYGYTF
TRBD2	TRBJ2-1	once	TRBV7-3	TGTGCCAGCAGCTTAGTTGGCGGGGGCAATGAGCAGTTCTTC	CASSLVGGGNEQFF
TRBD2	TRBJ2-5	-	TRBV7-9	TGTGCCAGCAGCTTTGGACTAGCGGGGGGAGAGACCCAGTACTTC	CASSFGLAGGETQYF
-	TRBJ2-7	-	TRBV7-2	TGTGCCAGCAGCTTGAGCGCCAGGGGTAGGGAGCAGTACTTC	CASSLSARGREQYF
-	TRBJ2-2	once	TRBV5-1	TGCGCCAGCAGCTTGGAGAGTTTCGGGGGATACACCGGGGAGCTGTTTTTT	CASSLESFGGYTGELFF
-	TRBJ1-1	-	TRBV11-1	TGTGCCAGCAGCTTGCCGTTATTGAACACTGAAGCTTTCTTT	CASSLPLLNTEAFF
-	TRBJ1-1	once	TRBV28	TGTGCCAGCAGGGGCAGACCAGAAGCTTTCTTT	CASRGRPEAFF
TRBD1	TRBJ1-2	-	TRBV27	TGTGCCAGCAGTTTATACGGGGGACAGGGTGGTGGCTACACCTTC	CASSLYGGQGGGYTF
-	TRBJ1-5	few	TRBV28	TGTGCCAGCAGTTTGCAAGGCCAGAGGGATCAGCCCCAGCATTTT	CASSLQGQRDQPQHF
-	TRBJ2-1	-	TRBV7-6	TGTGCCAGCAGCTACCTGGGGGCCCCTAGTGGGAATGAGCAGTTCTTC	CASSYLGAPSGNEQFF
TRBD2	TRBJ2-3	-	TRBV7-8	TGTGCCAGCAGCACCAAGCTGACTAGCGGGGGGGTATCAGCTAGCACAGATACGCAGTATTTT	CASSTKLTSGGVSASTDTQYF
-	TRBJ1-5	-	TRBV6-5	TGTGCCAGCAGTTGGGGGGGTAGCAATCAGCCCCAGCATTTT	CASSWGGSNQPQHF